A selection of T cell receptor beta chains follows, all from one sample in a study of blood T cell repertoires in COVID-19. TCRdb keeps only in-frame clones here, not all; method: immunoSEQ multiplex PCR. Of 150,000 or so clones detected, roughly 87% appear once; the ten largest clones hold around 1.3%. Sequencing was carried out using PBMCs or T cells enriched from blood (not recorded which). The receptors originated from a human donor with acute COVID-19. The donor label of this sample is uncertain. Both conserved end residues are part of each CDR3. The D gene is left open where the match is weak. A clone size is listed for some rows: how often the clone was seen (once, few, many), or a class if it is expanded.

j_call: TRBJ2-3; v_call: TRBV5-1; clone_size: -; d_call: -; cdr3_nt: TGCGCCAGCAGCTTGGACACGACTACAGATACGCAGTATTTT; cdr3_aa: CASSLDTTTDTQYF
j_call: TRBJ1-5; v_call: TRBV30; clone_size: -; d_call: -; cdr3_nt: TGTGCCTGGAGGCCGCGGGGCAATCAGCCCCAGCATTTT; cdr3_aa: CAWRPRGNQPQHF
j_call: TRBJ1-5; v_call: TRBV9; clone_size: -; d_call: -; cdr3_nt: TGTGCCAGCAGCCCCAGGGATAGCAATCAGCCCCAGCATTTT; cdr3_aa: CASSPRDSNQPQHF
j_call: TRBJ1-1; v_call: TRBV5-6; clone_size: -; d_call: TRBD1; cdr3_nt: TGTGCCAGCAGCGAAGACAGGGGGAACACTGAAGCTTTCTTT; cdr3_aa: CASSEDRGNTEAFF
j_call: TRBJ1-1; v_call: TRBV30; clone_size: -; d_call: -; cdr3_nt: TGTGCCTGGAGTAGCGACAGGTTGGCTTTCTTT; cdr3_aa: CAWSSDRLAFF
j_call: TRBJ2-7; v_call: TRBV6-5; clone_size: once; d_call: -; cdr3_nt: TGTGCCAGCAGCTACACGAGCTCCTACGAGCAGTACTTC; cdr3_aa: CASSYTSSYEQYF
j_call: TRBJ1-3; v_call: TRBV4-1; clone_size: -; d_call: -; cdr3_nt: TGCGCCAGCAGCCAAGGGAAAGAACAGGCAGATGGAAACACCATATATTTT; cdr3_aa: CASSQGKEQADGNTIYF
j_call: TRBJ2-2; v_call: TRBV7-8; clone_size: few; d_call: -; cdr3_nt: TGTGCCAGCAGCTCGAAACAGGGCGACACCGGGGAGCTGTTTTTT; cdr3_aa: CASSSKQGDTGELFF
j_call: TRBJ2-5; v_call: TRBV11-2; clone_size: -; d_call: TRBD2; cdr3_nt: TGTGCCAGCCGGGACTATCCCCAAGAGACCCAGTACTTC; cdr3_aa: CASRDYPQETQYF
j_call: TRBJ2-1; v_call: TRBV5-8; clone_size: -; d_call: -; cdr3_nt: TGTGCCAGCAGCTTTGGCGGGGGCCCCTACAATGAGCAGTTCTTC; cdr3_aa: CASSFGGGPYNEQFF
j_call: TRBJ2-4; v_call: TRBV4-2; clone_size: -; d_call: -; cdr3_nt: TGTGCCAGCAGCCAAGAAGCAGGCATTCAGTACTTC; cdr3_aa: CASSQEAGIQYF
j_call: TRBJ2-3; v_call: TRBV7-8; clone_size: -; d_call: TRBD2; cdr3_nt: TGTGCCAGCAGCTTAGGGGGTAGCGGGGGAGGGGATACGCAGTATTTT; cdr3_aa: CASSLGGSGGGDTQYF
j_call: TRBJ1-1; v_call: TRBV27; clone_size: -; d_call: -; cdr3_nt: TGTGCCAGCAGCCAAAACCTAGACCGCCTCGCTGAAGCTTTCTTT; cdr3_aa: CASSQNLDRLAEAFF
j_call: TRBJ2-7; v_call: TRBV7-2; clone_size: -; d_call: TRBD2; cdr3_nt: TGTGCCAGCAGCTTAACCCCCCTGGGGACTACCTCCTACGAGCAGTACTTC; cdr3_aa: CASSLTPLGTTSYEQYF
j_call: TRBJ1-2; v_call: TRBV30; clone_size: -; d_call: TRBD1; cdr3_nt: TGTGCCTGGAGTCGGACAGGGAACTATGGCTACACCTTC; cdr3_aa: CAWSRTGNYGYTF
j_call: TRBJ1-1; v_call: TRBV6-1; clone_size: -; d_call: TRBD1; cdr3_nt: TGTGCCAGCAGTGATAGGTCCCGCGAGACAGGGCTCGCTGAAGCTTTCTTT; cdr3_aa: CASSDRSRETGLAEAFF
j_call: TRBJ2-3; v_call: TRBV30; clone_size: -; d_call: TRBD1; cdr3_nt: TGTGCCTGTGACAGGGGTGGCACAGATACGCAGTATTTT; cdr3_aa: CACDRGGTDTQYF
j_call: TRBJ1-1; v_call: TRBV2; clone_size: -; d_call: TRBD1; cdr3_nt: TGTGCCAGCAGTGTCCGGCCGGGACAGTCACTTTTGAACACTGAAGCTTTCTTT; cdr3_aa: CASSVRPGQSLLNTEAFF
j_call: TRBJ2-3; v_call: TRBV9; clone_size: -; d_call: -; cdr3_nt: TGTGCCAGCAGGCCGGGACTGGGAGCAGATACGCAGTATTTT; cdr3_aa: CASRPGLGADTQYF
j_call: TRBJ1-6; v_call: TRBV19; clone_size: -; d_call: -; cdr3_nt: TGTGCCAGTACGCAGGCCGTCAATTCACCCCTCCACTTT; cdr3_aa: CASTQAVNSPLHF
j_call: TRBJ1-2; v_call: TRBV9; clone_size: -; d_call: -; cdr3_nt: TGTGCCAGCAGCGTAGCTGGGGGGGGAACCTATGGCTACACCTTC; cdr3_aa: CASSVAGGGTYGYTF
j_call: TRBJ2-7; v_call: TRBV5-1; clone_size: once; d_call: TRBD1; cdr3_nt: TGCGCCAGCAGCTTTAAGGGACAGAGCTCCTACGAGCAGTACTTC; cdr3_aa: CASSFKGQSSYEQYF
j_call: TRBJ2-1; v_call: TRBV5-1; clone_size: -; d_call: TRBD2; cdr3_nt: TGCGCCAGCAGCCCTTATGTTAGCGGGCGTTCCTACAATGAGCAGTTCTTC; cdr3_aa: CASSPYVSGRSYNEQFF
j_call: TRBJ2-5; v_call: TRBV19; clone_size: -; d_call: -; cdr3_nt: TGTGCCAGGGAGGGAGAGACCCAGTACTTC; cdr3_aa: CAREGETQYF
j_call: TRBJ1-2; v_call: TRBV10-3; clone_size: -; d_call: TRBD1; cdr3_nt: TGTGCCAGTTTCCGGACAGGGGAGGGAGCTAACTATGGCTACACCTTC; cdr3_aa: CASFRTGEGANYGYTF
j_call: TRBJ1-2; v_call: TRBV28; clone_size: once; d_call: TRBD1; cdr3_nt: TGTGCCAGCAGTCCCGGGACAGTACCCTATGGCTACACCTTC; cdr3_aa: CASSPGTVPYGYTF
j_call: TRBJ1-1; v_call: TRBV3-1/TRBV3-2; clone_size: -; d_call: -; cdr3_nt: TGTGCCAGCAGCCAAAATCCGGGGGCAGGGAGGGTTTCTGAAGCTTTCTTT; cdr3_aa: CASSQNPGAGRVSEAFF
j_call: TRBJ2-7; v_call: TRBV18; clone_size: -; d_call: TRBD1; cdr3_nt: TGTGCCAGCTCGTTCAAGACAGGGGATGGGTCCTACGAGCAGTACTTC; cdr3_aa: CASSFKTGDGSYEQYF
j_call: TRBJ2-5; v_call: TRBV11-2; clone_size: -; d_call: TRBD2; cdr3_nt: TGTGCCAGCAGCCCGCTTCTAGCGGGGGGGCAAGAGACCCAGTACTTC; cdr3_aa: CASSPLLAGGQETQYF
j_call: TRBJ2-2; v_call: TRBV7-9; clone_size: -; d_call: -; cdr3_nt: TGTGCCAGCAGCTTAGCTAGCGAGAACACCGGGGAGCTGTTTTTT; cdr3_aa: CASSLASENTGELFF
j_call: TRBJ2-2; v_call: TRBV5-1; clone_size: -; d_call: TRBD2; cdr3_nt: TGCGCCAGCAGAGGATCGGGGGGGGACCCGAGGACCGGGGAGCTGTTTTTT; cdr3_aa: CASRGSGGDPRTGELFF
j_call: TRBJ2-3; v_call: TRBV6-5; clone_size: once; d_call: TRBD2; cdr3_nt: TGTGCCAGCAGCGAGCCGGGACTAGAGGCAGATACGCAGTATTTT; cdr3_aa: CASSEPGLEADTQYF